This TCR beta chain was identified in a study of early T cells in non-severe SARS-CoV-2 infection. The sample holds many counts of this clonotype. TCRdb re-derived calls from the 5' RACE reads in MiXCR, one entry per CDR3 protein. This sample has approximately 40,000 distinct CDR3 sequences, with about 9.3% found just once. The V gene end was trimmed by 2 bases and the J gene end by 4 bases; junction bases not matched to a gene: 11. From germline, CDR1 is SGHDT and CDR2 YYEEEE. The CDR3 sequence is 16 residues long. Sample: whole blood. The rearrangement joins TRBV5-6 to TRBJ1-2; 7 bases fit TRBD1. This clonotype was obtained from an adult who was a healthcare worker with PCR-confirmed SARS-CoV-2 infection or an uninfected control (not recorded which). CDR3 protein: CASSFIWTGKPYGYTF. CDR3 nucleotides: TGTGCCAGCAGCTTTATCTGGACAGGAAAACCCTATGGCTACACCTTC.